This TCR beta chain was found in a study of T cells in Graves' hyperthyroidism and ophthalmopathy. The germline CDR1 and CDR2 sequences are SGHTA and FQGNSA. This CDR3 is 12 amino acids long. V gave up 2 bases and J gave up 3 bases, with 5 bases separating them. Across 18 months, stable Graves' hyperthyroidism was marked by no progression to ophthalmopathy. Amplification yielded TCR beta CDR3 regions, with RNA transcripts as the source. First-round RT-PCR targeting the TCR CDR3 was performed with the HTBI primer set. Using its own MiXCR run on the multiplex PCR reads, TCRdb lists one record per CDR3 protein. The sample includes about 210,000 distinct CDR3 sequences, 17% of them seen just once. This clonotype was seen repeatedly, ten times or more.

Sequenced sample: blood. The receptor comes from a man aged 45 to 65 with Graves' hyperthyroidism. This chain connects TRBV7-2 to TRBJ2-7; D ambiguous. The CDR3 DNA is TGTGCCAGCAGCTTAAATAACTACGAGCAGTACTTC. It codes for CASSLNNYEQYF.